What follows are 11 T cell receptor beta chains derived from one specimen sequenced in a study of T cell responses to AZD1222 COVID-19 vaccine. TCRdb keeps only in-frame clones here, not all; method: immunoSEQ multiplex PCR. The table has around 130,000 clones, just over 85% seen once. Sequencing used peripheral blood, obtained on day 0 of MenACWY control vaccination. These receptors were taken from an adult in good health.

The chain is built from TRBV30 and TRBJ2-2, with D unclear. The CDR3 sequence is 13 residues long. Trimming pared 0 bases from V and 5 bases from J, leaving 7 bases between. The V gene's germline CDR1 is GTSNPN and CDR2 SVGIG (reference sequence). Here the CDR3 reads CAWSVFGTGELFF. The CDR3 nucleotides read TGTGCCTGGAGTGTATTCGGGACCGGGGAGCTGTTTTTT.

The chain has TRBV27 and TRBJ2-7; 8 bases match TRBD2. Trimming cost V 5 bases and J 1 base; bases outside gene matches: 10. Germline loops: CDR1 MNHEY, CDR2 SMNVEV (reference sequence). The CDR3 is 16 amino acids. The CDR3 DNA reads as TGTGCCAGCAGTCTCCTCTCGGGGGGGCCGTCCTACGAGCAGTACTTC. Translated, it gives CASSLLSGGPSYEQYF.

This chain connects TRBV25-1 to TRBJ2-1; tentatively, D is TRBD2 (5 bases). Germline assignment: CDR1 MGHDK and CDR2 SYGVNS. Trimming stripped 6 bases from V and 4 bases from J, with 7 bases between. There are 12 residues in the CDR3. The CDR3 DNA is TGTGCCAGCAGCTGGAGGTACAATGAGCAGTTCTTC. Translating gives CASSWRYNEQFF.

CDR3 DNA sequence: TGTGCCAGCAGTGAAATTCCTCGGGGTGGCTACACCTTC. It codes for CASSEIPRGGYTF. This chain connects TRBV2 to TRBJ1-2; D gene uncertain. Germline V CDR1 and CDR2: SNHLY, FYNNEI. This CDR3 contains 13 residues. Trimming shortened V by 2 bases and J by 7 bases, and 11 bases separated the two germline ends.

The V gene is TRBV11-2, the J gene TRBJ2-1, with 11 nucleotides matching TRBD2. The CDR3 runs 15 residues. Per the germline V gene, CDR1 is SGHAT and CDR2 is FQNNGV. V was pared by 2 bases and J by 5 bases, with 2 bases of the junction left unmatched. The CDR3 sequence is CASSLPGLADNEQFF. The CDR3 DNA reads TGTGCCAGCAGCTTACCGGGACTAGCGGACAATGAGCAGTTCTTC.

The DNA for the CDR3 is TGTGCCAGTCGTAAGGACAGGTCTAACTATGGCTACACCTTC. It is translated as CASRKDRSNYGYTF. This chain joins TRBV19 and TRBJ1-2, with 7 nucleotides matching TRBD1. The trim removed 8 bases at V and 0 bases at J, leaving 6 bases unmatched. CDR1 is LNHDA and CDR2 is SQIVND in the germline V gene (reference sequence). The CDR3 contains 14 residues.

J is TRBJ2-1 and V is TRBV5-1; 11 bases match TRBD2. The CDR3 is made up of 15 amino acids. With V trimmed by 4 bases and J by 6 bases, 6 bases remained unmatched. Germline lookup yields CDR1 SGHRS and CDR2 YFSETQ. Written as DNA, the CDR3 is TGCGCCAGCAGCAGTAGCGGGAGGGGGGGCAATGAGCAGTTCTTC. It translates to CASSSSGRGGNEQFF.

The chain uses TRBV30 and TRBJ2-3; TRBD2 aligns across 13 bases. Germline CDR1 is GTSNPN and CDR2 is SVGIG (reference sequence). With V trimmed by 3 bases and J by 5 bases, 5 bases remained unmatched. CDR3 length equals 15 residues. CDR3 coding DNA: TGTGCCTGGAGCGGACTAGCGGGAGAATTAGATACGCAGTATTTT. Residues: CAWSGLAGELDTQYF.

The genes are TRBV27 and TRBJ2-7; TRBD1 agrees at 7 bases. CDR3 length: 11 amino acids. Trimming cost V 9 bases and J 3 bases; bases outside gene matches: 2. Germline V gene sequence: CDR1 MNHEY, CDR2 SMNVEV (reference sequence). The CDR3 is CASRQGYEQYF. CDR3 in DNA: TGTGCCAGTCGACAGGGCTACGAGCAGTACTTC.

The rearrangement uses TRBV28 and TRBJ2-5; D gene unclear. The germline V and J ends were trimmed by 8 bases and 5 bases, with 12 bases remaining between them. Germline assignment: CDR1 MDHEN and CDR2 SYDVKM. The CDR3 runs to 12 residues. This CDR3 is CASASTRETQYF. CDR3 DNA sequence: TGTGCCAGCGCTTCTACCCGGGAGACCCAGTACTTC.

This chain joins TRBV7-9 and TRBJ2-5; D tentatively fits TRBD1 or TRBD2 (5 bases each). The CDR3 has 18 amino acids. Germline CDR1 reads SEHNR; CDR2 reads FQNEAQ (reference sequence). V lost 1 base and J lost 6, with 24 bases in between. Written as DNA, the CDR3 is TGTGCCAGCAGCTTAGGAGGATTTGGTGGCAGGGTCGGGAAGACCCAGTACTTC. Translating it yields CASSLGGFGGRVGKTQYF.